This TCR beta chain derives from a study of CD8 T cells in Susac syndrome. The TEMRA cells underwent FACS enrichment, while the CD8+ and CD4+ T cells underwent negative isolation. Reverse transcription used about 0.45 to 1 ug RNA and random hexamers. TCRdb reprocessed the immunoSEQ multiplex PCR reads with MiXCR, giving one entry per CDR3 protein. The sample shows a few hundred thousand distinct CDR3 sequences, 95% of them seen only once. CDR3 length equals 16 residues. V lost 0 bases and J 4 bases, leaving 13 bases between the germline ends. Per the germline V gene, CDR1 is GTSNPN and CDR2 is SVGIG (reference sequence).

The sample comprised CD4+ T cells from PBMCs. The rearrangement links TRBV30 to TRBJ2-6, with D possibly called TRBD1 or TRBD2 (5 bases each). The receptor was derived from a human donor with multiple sclerosis. CDR3 residues: CAWSVRGGSGANVLTF. The CDR3 nucleotides read TGTGCCTGGAGTGTAAGGGGCGGGTCCGGGGCCAACGTCCTGACTTTC.